This T cell receptor (beta chain) was sequenced for a study of technical replicates of blood from a handful of donors. Sequenced by immunoSEQ multiplex PCR; TCRdb stores in-frame clones only, minus some. The sample has around 63,000 clones, 98% seen once. The V gene lost 10 bases and the J gene lost 11 bases, with 36 bases spanning the gap. The CDR3 sequence is 18 residues long. From germline, CDR1 is WSHSY and CDR2 SAAADI. The sequence derives from a human donor in good health. The sequenced material came from T cells isolated from PBMCs. J is TRBJ2-1 and V is TRBV10-2; TRBD2 is a possible D gene (5 bases). In DNA form, the CDR3 reads TGCGCCACTCCGCGAAAACTAGGTTCGGCCCCTGGGGATATTAAGCAGTTCTTC. Protein: CATPRKLGSAPGDIKQFF.